Listed below are T cell receptor beta chains from one sample, sequenced in a study of TIL therapy for anti-PD-1-resistant metastatic lung cancer. The repertoire was sequenced with immunoSEQ multiplex PCR; TCRdb's copy has only in-frame clones and lacks some. The repertoire holds about 52,000 clones, with around 80% as singletons. The source material was blood, sampled at baseline. The receptor set was obtained from a woman between 25 and 80 years old with non-small cell lung cancer. Each CDR3 is given with its conserved first and last residue. Fields, in order: V gene, clone size, D gene, J gene, CDR3 protein, CDR3 DNA. The D gene is left open where the match is weak. The size field is filled for only some rows; it gives once, few, many or a size class.

TRBV28	once	TRBD1	TRBJ1-5	CASSPLRLGQGAFQPQHF	TGTGCCAGCAGTCCATTAAGACTGGGACAGGGGGCTTTCCAGCCCCAGCATTTT
TRBV11-2	.	.	TRBJ1-4	CASSLDVGGRSNEKLFF	TGTGCCAGCAGCTTAGATGTGGGGGGCAGATCTAATGAAAAACTGTTTTTT
TRBV19	.	.	TRBJ1-1	CASSPRTLRTEAFF	TGTGCCAGTAGTCCACGGACACTGAGGACTGAAGCTTTCTTT
TRBV5-5	.	.	TRBJ2-7	CASSLTVTGIYEQYF	TGTGCCAGCAGCTTAACAGTGACAGGTATCTACGAGCAGTACTTC
TRBV11-2	.	.	TRBJ1-2	CASSLWDRPNYGYTF	TGTGCCAGCAGCCTTTGGGACCGCCCGAACTATGGCTACACCTTC
TRBV6-6	.	.	TRBJ1-1	CASSPLGTEAFF	TGTGCCAGCAGTCCTCTAGGGACCGAAGCTTTCTTT
TRBV5-6	.	.	TRBJ1-3	CASSLWATGNTIYF	TGTGCCAGCAGCTTATGGGCGACTGGAAACACCATATATTTT
TRBV7-3	.	TRBD2	TRBJ2-7	CASSLVGRSSYEQYF	TGTGCCAGCAGCTTAGTCGGGAGGAGCTCCTACGAGCAGTACTTC
TRBV7-2	.	TRBD1	TRBJ1-2	CASSSTSGQGAGGYTF	TGTGCCAGCAGCTCAACTTCGGGACAGGGGGCAGGTGGCTACACCTTC
TRBV7-8	.	TRBD1	TRBJ2-5	CASSLSSGQGYQETQYF	TGTGCCAGCAGCTTAAGTTCCGGACAGGGGTACCAAGAGACCCAGTACTTC
TRBV29-1	.	TRBD2	TRBJ2-1	CSVAGGLAGGSNNEQFF	TGCAGCGTTGCCGGGGGACTAGCGGGAGGGTCAAACAATGAGCAGTTCTTC
TRBV2	few	.	TRBJ1-2	CASRTHKAGYGYTF	TGTGCCAGCAGGACTCATAAGGCGGGCTATGGCTACACCTTC
TRBV18	.	.	TRBJ1-1	CASSVGGKTEAFF	TGTGCCAGCTCCGTAGGGGGAAAAACTGAAGCTTTCTTT
TRBV18	.	.	TRBJ1-2	CASSIITGGYYGYTF	TGTGCCAGCTCAATCATTACAGGAGGTTACTATGGCTACACCTTC
TRBV7-7	.	.	TRBJ2-2	CASSPLGQGTGELFF	TGTGCCAGCAGCCCCCTGGGGCAGGGCACCGGGGAGCTGTTTTTT
TRBV6-1	.	.	TRBJ1-2	CASMEDDYYGYTF	TGTGCCAGCATGGAGGACGATTACTATGGCTACACCTTC
TRBV4-3	.	.	TRBJ1-1	CASSQEWTNTEAFF	TGCGCCAGCAGCCAAGAGTGGACGAACACTGAAGCTTTCTTT
TRBV9	once	.	TRBJ2-3	CASSFRTFTDTQYF	TGTGCCAGCAGCTTCCGGACTTTCACAGATACGCAGTATTTT
TRBV2	.	.	TRBJ2-1	CASRPGTPGNEQFF	TGTGCCAGCAGGCCCGGGACTCCGGGCAATGAGCAGTTCTTC
TRBV5-5	.	.	TRBJ2-5	CASSLFRGETQYF	TGTGCCAGCAGCTTGTTTCGGGGGGAGACCCAGTACTTC
TRBV18	.	.	TRBJ2-1	CASSPPNSFSYNEQFF	TGTGCCAGCTCACCACCGAACAGTTTCTCCTACAATGAGCAGTTCTTC
TRBV4-3	.	.	TRBJ2-2	CASSHPERAGELFF	TGCGCCAGCAGCCACCCCGAGAGGGCCGGGGAGCTGTTTTTT
TRBV19	.	.	TRBJ2-3	CASRIRWDRLGDTQYF	TGTGCCAGTAGAATACGGTGGGACCGATTAGGAGATACGCAGTATTTT
TRBV27	.	.	TRBJ2-1	CASSPVVGDEQFF	TGTGCCAGCAGTCCCGTTGTCGGCGATGAGCAGTTCTTC
TRBV5-1	.	.	TRBJ2-7	CASRKGGGQYEQYF	TGCGCCAGCAGGAAGGGGGGAGGTCAATACGAGCAGTACTTC